These 17 T cell receptor beta chains were all obtained from the same sample, sequenced in a study of response to subunit inactivated influenza vaccine. TCRdb re-called the RT-PCR reads through MiXCR, storing one row per CDR3 protein. The sample holds some 600,000 distinct CDR3 sequences, 11% to 15% seen once. This sample comprised PBMCs from blood, obtained less than 15 days before vaccination. Receptors originate from a man aged 45-60 years who received an inactivated influenza vaccine.

This clonotype has ten or more counts. This chain connects TRBV21-1 to TRBJ1-1; the table calls TRBD1, which could not be checked here. TRBV21-1 is a listed pseudogene. This CDR3 is built from 16 residues. In DNA form, the CDR3 reads TGTGCCAGCAACAAGGACAGGGGAGGAAAGTACACTGAAGCTTTCTTT. This codes for CASNKDRGGKYTEAFF.

Only a few counts were recorded for this clonotype. The gene calls are TRBV6-2 or TRBV6-3 and TRBJ2-1, with no clear D. This CDR3 contains 13 residues. The V gene's germline CDR1 is MNHEY and CDR2 SVGEGT. Trimming shortened V by 5 bases and J by 7 bases, and 12 bases separated the two germline ends. CDR3 nucleotide sequence: TGTGCCAGCAGTCCGGAGAAATCGAATGAGCAGTTCTTC. Protein sequence: CASSPEKSNEQFF.

This chain joins TRBV6-1 and TRBJ1-1, with a tentative D call TRBD1 (5 bases). Between the trimmed V and J ends, which lost 2 bases and 1 base, there was a span of 11 bases. The V gene's germline CDR1 is MNHNS and CDR2 SASEGT. The CDR3 loop spans 15 amino acids. CDR3: CASSEWGVGNTEAFF. DNA of the CDR3: TGTGCCAGCAGTGAATGGGGGGTAGGGAACACTGAAGCTTTCTTT.

This clonotype has more than one count but fewer than ten. This chain connects TRBV19 to TRBJ2-1, with TRBD2 matching 13 bases. This CDR3 region has 19 residues. With 3 bases clipped from V and 0 bases from J, the junction kept 8 bases outside the gene matches. Germline V lookup: CDR1 LNHDA, CDR2 SQIVND (reference sequence). The CDR3 DNA is TGTGCCAGTAGTATTGGACTAGCGGGGGCGGGGGGCTCCTACAATGAGCAGTTCTTC. Protein: CASSIGLAGAGGSYNEQFF. Looking up the rest from reference TRBV19 and TRBJ2-1 gives the full variable domain: DGGITQSPKYLFRKEGQNVTLSCEQNLNHDAMYWYRQDPGQGLRLIYYSQIVNDFQKGDIAEGYSVSREKKESFPLTVTSAQKNPTAFYLCASSIGLAGAGGSYNEQFFGPGTRLTVL.

At least ten counts were recorded for this clonotype. V gene TRBV20-1 combines with J gene TRBJ2-3, with 15 bases that match TRBD2. Trimming took 6 bases from V and 3 from J; bases not matched to a gene: 13. CDR1 is DFQATT and CDR2 is SNEGSKA in the germline V gene (reference sequence). This CDR3 contains 18 residues. The CDR3 sequence: CSADGLAGGPGGTDTQYF. As DNA, the CDR3 is TGCAGTGCGGACGGACTAGCGGGAGGGCCGGGGGGGACAGATACGCAGTATTTT.

The CDR3 here is CANTGLPRQKLFF. CDR3 DNA sequence: TGTGCCAACACGGGGTTGCCCCGGCAAAAACTGTTTTTT. The genes are TRBV2 and TRBJ1-4; no definite D call. Trimming cost V 10 bases and J 9 bases, with 18 bases left between them. The CDR3 loop spans 13 amino acids. Germline CDR1 SNHLY, CDR2 FYNNEI.

This sequence joins TRBV29-1 and TRBJ2-1; the D is unclear. There are 11 residues in the CDR3. Looked up from germline, CDR1 is SQVTM and CDR2 is ANQGSEA. Deletions cut 3 bases from V and 3 bases from J, with 3 bases between. The CDR3 DNA reads TGCAGCGTTGATGACTACAATGAGCAGTTCTTC. This encodes CSVDDYNEQFF.

Points on this clonotype: An end of the junction differs from the germline gene, which may be a read error. The V gene is TRBV14, the J gene TRBJ2-3, with 8 bases lining up with TRBD2. Germline-derived CDR1 and CDR2 are SGHDN and FVKESK. The CDR3 has 13 residues. The CDR3: CPYGGAKGDTQYF. The CDR3 DNA reads as TGCCCTTACGGGGGGGCTAAGGGAGATACGCAGTATTTT.

This clonotype was counted only a few times. The J gene is TRBJ1-2, the V gene TRBV12-3 or TRBV12-4, with unresolved D. The length of the CDR3 is 14 residues. Trimming shortened V by 4 bases and J by 4 bases, and 13 bases separated the two germline ends. This chain's CDR3 is CASSSRWRSYGYTF. CDR3 nucleotide sequence: TGTGCCAGCAGTTCCCGCTGGAGGTCCTATGGCTACACCTTC.

This clonotype appeared a few times. This sequence joins TRBV27 and TRBJ2-5, with D tentatively TRBD1 or TRBD2 (5 bases each). The germline CDR1 and CDR2 sequences are MNHEY and SMNVEV (reference sequence). The ends were cut back, 5 bases at V and 1 base at J, with 11 bases in the middle. This CDR3 is built from 14 residues. The DNA for the CDR3 is TGTGCCAGCAGTCAGGGACCGGCCCAAGAGACCCAGTACTTC. Translating gives CASSQGPAQETQYF.

In its sample, this clonotype was seen once. The rearrangement joins TRBV20-1 to TRBJ2-7, with D unresolved. The CDR3 is 12 amino acids. Germline V gene data show CDR1 as DFQATT and CDR2 as SNEGSKA (reference sequence). Trimming left V 3 bases short and J 5 bases short, with 11 bases between. Here the CDR3 DNA reads TGCAGTGCTAGTCGCGGCCAGAACGAGCAGTACTTC. The encoded protein is CSASRGQNEQYF.

This clonotype was detected a few times. The rearrangement joins TRBV10-3 to TRBJ2-7, with TRBD2 matching 9 bases. The CDR3 is made up of 14 amino acids. Losses at the gene ends were 6 bases for V and 2 bases for J; bases not matched to a gene: 5. Germline V gene sequence: CDR1 ENHRY, CDR2 SYGVKD. The CDR3 nucleotides read TGTGCCATCAGGTTAGCGGGGGTCCCCTACGAGCAGTACTTC. Protein product: CAIRLAGVPYEQYF.

V and J are TRBV29-1 and TRBJ2-7; 10 bases agree with TRBD1. Trimming cost V 7 bases and J 3 bases; bases outside gene matches: 6. Germline V gene lookup returns CDR1 SQVTM and CDR2 ANQGSEA. There are 13 residues in the CDR3. This chain's CDR3 is CSASGTGVYEQYF. The DNA of the CDR3 is TGCAGCGCTTCCGGGACAGGGGTCTACGAGCAGTACTTC.

The J gene is TRBJ1-4, the V gene TRBV29-1; D possibly corresponds to TRBD1 (5 bases). CDR3 length: 14 residues. Germline CDR1 SQVTM, CDR2 ANQGSEA. V was shortened by 6 bases and J by 1 base, with 12 bases between the two germline ends. CDR3 bases: TGCAGCGTGGGGACGCCAGAAACTAATGAAAAACTGTTTTTT. Translation gives CSVGTPETNEKLFF. Complete variable domain (other parts from reference TRBV29-1 and TRBJ1-4): SAVISQKPSRDICQRGTSLTIQCQVDSQVTMMFWYRQQPGQSLTLIATANQGSEATYESGFVIDKFPISRPNLTFSTLTVSNMSPEDSSIYLCSVGTPETNEKLFFGSGTQLSVL.

The chain joins TRBV7-6 to TRBJ2-1; no clear D. Germline V gene data show CDR1 as SGHVS and CDR2 as FNYEAQ. The CDR3 is made up of 11 amino acids. The ends were cut back, 1 base at V and 12 bases at J, with 7 bases in the middle. The CDR3 DNA is TGTGCCAGCAGCTTAGATTCAGGGCAGTTCTTC. Protein sequence: CASSLDSGQFF.

In this sample, this clonotype turned up a few times. The CDR3 coding sequence is TGTGCCAGCTCGATTGACAGTAGCTCCTACAATGAGCAGTTCTTC. This encodes CASSIDSSSYNEQFF. The chain carries TRBV6-4 and TRBJ2-1; TRBD1 is a possible D gene (5 bases). From germline, CDR1 is MRHNA and CDR2 SNTAGT. Trimming left V 8 bases short and J 0 bases short, with 14 bases between. This CDR3 spans 15 amino acids.

This clonotype appeared many times. The chain carries TRBV29-1 and TRBJ1-1; D is uncertain. V lost 8 bases and J 2 bases, leaving 15 bases between the germline ends. The length of the CDR3 is 13 residues. Germline assignment: CDR1 SQVTM and CDR2 ANQGSEA. The CDR3 DNA follows: TGCAGCCTTCGAAAGTCCCTCAACACTGAAGCTTTCTTT. This sequence encodes CSLRKSLNTEAFF.